The 30 T cell receptor beta chains below come from one sample, sequenced in a study of T cell responses to AZD1222 COVID-19 vaccine. Data came from immunoSEQ multiplex PCR; TCRdb stores just in-frame clones and leaves some out. Among tens of thousands of clones listed, 75% to 95% were seen once. Specimen: peripheral blood, collected 28 days after the second AZD1222 dose. The receptors derive from an adult who received the AZD1222 COVID-19 vaccine.

The chain couples TRBV11-2 to TRBJ2-7; TRBD1 is a possible D gene (6 bases). Trimming took 1 base from V and 1 from J, leaving 8 bases between them. Germline V CDR1 and CDR2: SGHAT, FQNNGV. The CDR3 totals 14 residues. CDR3 residues: CASSLGDTSYEQYF. For the CDR3, the DNA is TGTGCCAGCAGCTTAGGGGACACATCCTACGAGCAGTACTTC.

V is TRBV6-2 or TRBV6-3 and J is TRBJ1-4; tentative D call: TRBD1 (5 bases). Trimming took 2 bases from V and 8 from J, leaving 15 bases between them. Germline V gene lookup returns CDR1 MNHEY and CDR2 SVGEGT. The CDR3 covers 15 residues. This CDR3 reads CASSYPASGREKLFF. CDR3 nucleotides: TGTGCCAGCAGTTACCCGGCCTCAGGGAGAGAAAAACTGTTTTTT.

The chain employs TRBV5-4 and TRBJ2-1; 15 bases align to TRBD2. Germline V gene sequence: CDR1 SGHNT, CDR2 YYREEE (reference sequence). The J segment lost 12 bases and the V segment lost 7 bases, leaving 5 bases of the junction unmatched. CDR3 length: 13 residues. CDR3 coding DNA: TGTGCCAGCGGACTAGCGGGAGGGTACGGGCAGTTCTTC. Residues: CASGLAGGYGQFF.

The genes are TRBV27 and TRBJ1-5; D unclear. There are 21 residues in the CDR3. V lost 8 bases and J lost 0, with 32 bases in between. The germline V gene has CDR1 MNHEY and CDR2 SMNVEV (reference sequence). The CDR3 region is CASAENKLPGRGLYSNQPQHF. In nucleotides, the CDR3 is TGTGCCAGCGCCGAAAACAAACTTCCAGGAAGAGGATTATATAGCAATCAGCCCCAGCATTTT.

J is TRBJ2-3 and V is TRBV7-8; 8 positions match TRBD2. Germline V gene data show CDR1 as SGHVS and CDR2 as FQNEAQ. The V segment lost 5 bases and the J segment 14 bases; nucleotides outside the gene matches: 9. This CDR3 spans 12 amino acids. The CDR3 DNA is TGTGCCAGCAGCCCCGGACTAGCCGTTGCGTATTTT. It encodes CASSPGLAVAYF.

J is TRBJ2-5 and V is TRBV7-2; 7 bases map to TRBD2. The germline CDR1 and CDR2 sequences are SGHTA and FQGNSA. This CDR3 has 15 amino acids. Trimming removed 2 bases from V and 5 bases from J; junction bases left unmatched: 8. The CDR3 loop reads CASSLLAGLLETQYF. The CDR3 nucleotides are TGTGCCAGCAGCTTATTAGCGGGTCTCTTGGAGACCCAGTACTTC.

The chain combines TRBV19 with TRBJ1-2, with D perhaps matching TRBD1 (6 bases). The germline V gene encodes CDR1 LNHDA and CDR2 SQIVND (reference sequence). CDR3 length: 15 amino acids. V dropped 0 bases and J dropped 5 bases, with 13 bases sitting between them. The CDR3 loop is CASSIDLGQSYGYTF. The CDR3 DNA reads as TGTGCCAGTAGTATAGATCTCGGACAGTCTTATGGCTACACCTTC.

This chain connects TRBV6-5 to TRBJ1-6; maybe TRBD1 (6 bases). V was clipped by 6 bases and J by 4 bases, with 10 bases between them. The CDR3 is 14 amino acids. The germline V gene encodes CDR1 MNHEY and CDR2 SVGAGI. The CDR3 region is CASRGQSYNSPLHF. In DNA form, the CDR3 reads TGTGCCAGCAGGGGACAATCGTATAATTCACCCCTCCACTTT.

The chain combines TRBV7-3 with TRBJ2-3, with D possibly being TRBD1 (6 bases). In germline, CDR1 is SGHTA, CDR2 FQGTGA. V shed 5 bases and J shed 6 bases, with 12 bases lying between them. The CDR3 totals 13 residues. The chain's CDR3 is CASSPQGTDTQYF. The CDR3 region has the DNA TGTGCCAGCAGCCCACAGGGTACCGATACGCAGTATTTT.

The chain has TRBV11-2 and TRBJ1-4, with D tentatively TRBD1 (5 bases). The germline gives CDR1 SGHAT, CDR2 FQNNGV. The germline V and J ends were trimmed by 5 bases and 7 bases, with 14 bases remaining between them. The CDR3 covers 14 residues. The CDR3 DNA is TGTGCCAGCAGCCAACAGGATTGGCTTGAAAAACTGTTTTTT. Encoded protein: CASSQQDWLEKLFF.

The genes are TRBV5-5 and TRBJ2-1; no definite D call. V lost 0 bases, J lost 6 bases, and 7 bases lay in between. Germline V gene sequence: CDR1 SGHKS, CDR2 YYEKEE (reference sequence). The length of the CDR3 is 13 residues. Written as DNA, the CDR3 is TGTGCCAGCAGCTTGGGGTTGGTCAATGAGCAGTTCTTC. It encodes CASSLGLVNEQFF.

The genes are TRBV3-1 (or the pseudogene TRBV3-2) and TRBJ2-7; D remains unclear. V was clipped by 3 bases and J by 3 bases, with 12 bases between them. This CDR3 has 14 residues. Germline V CDR1 and CDR2: LGHDT, YNNKEL (reference sequence). In nucleotides, the CDR3 is TGTGCCAGCAGCCAGCGACTCTCGGGCTACGAGCAGTACTTC. Its protein is CASSQRLSGYEQYF.

The rearrangement uses TRBV28 and TRBJ2-1; 11 bases align to TRBD2. Germline V CDR1 and CDR2: MDHEN, SYDVKM. J gave up 6 bases and V 4 bases, and 8 bases lay outside the gene matches. This CDR3 has 16 amino acids. The CDR3 here is CASSSELAGVLNEQFF. The CDR3 nucleotides are TGTGCCAGCAGTTCCGAACTAGCGGGAGTACTCAATGAGCAGTTCTTC.

This chain uses TRBV11-1 with TRBJ2-7; TRBD1 aligns across 7 bases. The J segment lost 5 bases and the V segment lost 5 bases, leaving 9 bases of the junction unmatched. This CDR3 is 14 amino acids long. CDR1 and CDR2 from the germline V gene are SGHAT and FQDESV (reference sequence). CDR3 sequence (DNA): TGTGCCAGCAGCGTCAGATTACAGGGGAACGAGCAGTACTTC. Encoded protein: CASSVRLQGNEQYF.

V is TRBV5-5 and J is TRBJ2-7; D might be TRBD1 (5 bases). Germline V gene lookup returns CDR1 SGHKS and CDR2 YYEKEE (reference sequence). V was pared by 3 bases and J by 12 bases, with 28 bases between. This CDR3 has 16 amino acids. The CDR3 is CASSYPRTDRPNPLYF. In DNA, the CDR3 is TGTGCCAGCAGCTACCCCCGAACCGACAGACCCAATCCACTGTACTTC.

This clone appeared a few times. The rearrangement links TRBV9 to TRBJ1-2; D perhaps matches TRBD1 (5 bases). Germline CDR1 is SGDLS and CDR2 is YYNGEE. V lost 4 bases and J 13 bases, leaving 14 bases between the germline ends. This CDR3 spans 11 amino acids. The CDR3 protein is CASSFQGPITF. The DNA of the CDR3 is TGTGCCAGCAGCTTCCAGGGCCCCATCACCTTC.

The J gene is TRBJ2-1, the V gene TRBV6-5; D tentatively reads TRBD1 or TRBD2 (5 bases each). Germline CDR1 is MNHEY and CDR2 is SVGAGI. This CDR3 region has 13 residues. The V end lost 3 bases, the J end lost 6 bases, and 9 bases lay between the germline ends. CDR3 region: CASSYFGANEQFF. The CDR3 coding sequence is TGTGCCAGCAGTTATTTCGGGGCCAATGAGCAGTTCTTC.

The V and J genes are TRBV7-6 and TRBJ2-5, with unresolved D. The CDR3 runs 15 residues. Trimming cost V 5 bases and J 4 bases, with 17 bases left between them. CDR1 is SGHVS, CDR2 FNYEAQ, per germline. The chain's CDR3 is CASSPNPTLPETQYF. The CDR3 coding sequence is TGTGCCAGCAGCCCGAACCCCACTCTTCCAGAGACCCAGTACTTC. Combining the CDR3 with reference TRBV7-6 and TRBJ2-5 gives the whole variable domain GAGVSQSPRYKVTKRGQDVALRCDPISGHVSLYWYRQALGQGPEFLTYFNYEAQQDKSGLPNDRFSAERPEGSISTLTIQRTEQRDSAMYRCASSPNPTLPETQYFGPGTRLLVL.

The chain has TRBV7-2 and TRBJ2-5; D uncertain. This CDR3 region has 14 residues. V was cut by 5 bases and J by 0 bases, with 10 bases left in between. The germline V gene encodes CDR1 SGHTA and CDR2 FQGNSA. The CDR3 bases are TGTGCCAGCAGCAACGGACCGTACCAAGAGACCCAGTACTTC. Translation: CASSNGPYQETQYF.

The J gene is TRBJ2-2, the V gene TRBV7-2, with a tentative D call TRBD2 (6 bases). The CDR3 runs to 15 residues. V gave up 1 base and J gave up 7 bases, with 13 bases separating them. The germline V gene has CDR1 SGHTA and CDR2 FQGNSA. CDR3 coding DNA: TGTGCCAGCAGCTTAGTCGGGACGGGGGTCGGGGAGCTGTTTTTT. It yields the protein CASSLVGTGVGELFF.

The chain has TRBV2 and TRBJ1-5; perhaps TRBD1 as D (5 bases). The V and J ends lost 6 bases and 2 bases respectively, with 8 bases between them. Germline CDR1 reads SNHLY; CDR2 reads FYNNEI. The CDR3 has 13 amino acids. Here the CDR3 reads CASSPRGNQPQHF. In DNA, the CDR3 is TGTGCCAGCAGCCCCAGGGGCAATCAGCCCCAGCATTTT.

The CDR3: CASSRKPSNTGELFF. In DNA, the CDR3 is TGTGCCAGCAGCCGGAAACCATCGAACACCGGGGAGCTGTTTTTT. V gene TRBV14 combines with J gene TRBJ2-2; D uncertain. V was trimmed by 4 bases and J by 0 bases, leaving 9 bases between them. In germline, CDR1 is SGHDN, CDR2 FVKESK. The length of the CDR3 is 15 residues.

The rearrangement joins TRBV12-3 or TRBV12-4 to TRBJ1-1; D is ambiguous. V lost 6 bases and J lost 5, with 10 bases in between. This CDR3 is 12 amino acids long. The chain's CDR3 is CASSLHWTEAFF. The CDR3 DNA follows: TGTGCCAGCAGCCTCCATTGGACTGAAGCTTTCTTT.

DNA of the CDR3: TGTGCCAGCCAAGGGACTAGCATGAACAATGAGCAGTTCTTC. It is translated as CASQGTSMNNEQFF. J is TRBJ2-1 and V is TRBV2; 9 bases map to TRBD2. V shed 8 bases, J shed 5 bases, and the junction held 7 bases outside the gene matches. Germline CDR1 is SNHLY and CDR2 is FYNNEI. This CDR3 is 14 amino acids long.

The CDR3 DNA reads as TGTGCCAGCAGACCCCTGACAGGGGGCGTCTACGAGCAGTACTTC. This translates into CASRPLTGGVYEQYF. The chain links TRBV2 to TRBJ2-7; 10 bases agree with TRBD1. V was pared by 6 bases and J by 3 bases, with 8 bases of the junction left unmatched. The V gene's germline CDR1 is SNHLY and CDR2 FYNNEI. The CDR3 contains 15 residues.

V usage is TRBV11-2 and J usage is TRBJ1-2, with D unresolved. The V end lost 5 bases, the J end lost 8 bases, and 6 bases lay between the germline ends. In germline, CDR1 is SGHAT, CDR2 FQNNGV. This CDR3 contains 10 residues. The CDR3 DNA follows: TGTGCCAGCAGCGCCGGCGGCTACACCTTC. Its protein is CASSAGGYTF.

The V and J genes are TRBV18 and TRBJ2-7, with D unclear. V lost 6 bases to trimming and J lost 5 bases, with 8 bases between them. This CDR3 spans 11 amino acids. Germline values: CDR1 KGHSH, CDR2 LQKENI. In DNA form, the CDR3 reads TGTGCCAGCTCTACCGGGCACGAGCAGTACTTC. Its translation: CASSTGHEQYF.

The rearrangement links TRBV29-1 to TRBJ1-2, with TRBD1 matching over 9 bases. The length of the CDR3 is 17 residues. The V segment lost 2 bases and the J segment 0 bases; nucleotides outside the gene matches: 10. Germline V gene lookup returns CDR1 SQVTM and CDR2 ANQGSEA. The DNA of the CDR3 is TGCAGCGTTGAAACCGGGACAGGGTTCGGGGCTAACTATGGCTACACCTTC. Amino acids: CSVETGTGFGANYGYTF. Full variable domain (rest looked up from reference TRBV29-1 and TRBJ1-2): SAVISQKPSRDICQRGTSLTIQCQVDSQVTMMFWYRQQPGQSLTLIATANQGSEATYESGFVIDKFPISRPNLTFSTLTVSNMSPEDSSIYLCSVETGTGFGANYGYTFGSGTRLTVV.

The rearrangement joins TRBV19 to TRBJ2-7; tentative D call: TRBD2 (6 bases). Germline CDR1 and CDR2: LNHDA and SQIVND (reference sequence). With 5 bases removed from V and 6 bases from J, the gap between germline ends came to 14 bases. CDR3 size: 13 residues. The CDR3 loop is CASSAGPPGEQYF. Written as DNA, the CDR3 is TGTGCCAGTAGTGCGGGACCCCCCGGCGAGCAGTACTTC.

The CDR3 coding sequence is TGTGCCAGCAGCCAAGAAGGAGGACAGGCCTCGGGCTACACCTTC. Its protein is CASSQEGGQASGYTF. The chain is built from TRBV3-1 (or the pseudogene TRBV3-2) and TRBJ1-2; 7 bases fit TRBD1. V lost 0 bases to trimming and J lost 8 bases; unmatched junction nucleotides: 9. The germline gives CDR1 LGHDT, CDR2 YNNKEL (reference sequence). CDR3 length equals 15 residues.